This T cell receptor beta chain was obtained from a study of radiotherapy plus CTLA-4 blockade in lung cancer. CDR1 and CDR2 (germline): SGHRS, YFSETQ. The CDR3 runs 14 residues. V lost 7 bases, J lost 3 bases, and 10 bases stayed unmatched. Sequencing was performed with immunoSEQ multiplex PCR; in TCRdb, only in-frame clones are kept and a portion is missing. The sample consists of fewer than 65,000 clones, 77% of them appearing once. The V and J genes are TRBV5-1 and TRBJ2-7, with 7 bases matching TRBD2. Sequenced here: peripheral blood, sampled from a patient treated with radiotherapy plus ipilimumab. The source of this sequence is a human donor with non-small cell lung cancer whose response to radiotherapy plus ipilimumab could not be evaluated. CDR3 loop: CASRPVGGGYEQYF. As DNA, the CDR3 is TGCGCCAGCCGTCCGGTTGGGGGGGGCTACGAGCAGTACTTC.